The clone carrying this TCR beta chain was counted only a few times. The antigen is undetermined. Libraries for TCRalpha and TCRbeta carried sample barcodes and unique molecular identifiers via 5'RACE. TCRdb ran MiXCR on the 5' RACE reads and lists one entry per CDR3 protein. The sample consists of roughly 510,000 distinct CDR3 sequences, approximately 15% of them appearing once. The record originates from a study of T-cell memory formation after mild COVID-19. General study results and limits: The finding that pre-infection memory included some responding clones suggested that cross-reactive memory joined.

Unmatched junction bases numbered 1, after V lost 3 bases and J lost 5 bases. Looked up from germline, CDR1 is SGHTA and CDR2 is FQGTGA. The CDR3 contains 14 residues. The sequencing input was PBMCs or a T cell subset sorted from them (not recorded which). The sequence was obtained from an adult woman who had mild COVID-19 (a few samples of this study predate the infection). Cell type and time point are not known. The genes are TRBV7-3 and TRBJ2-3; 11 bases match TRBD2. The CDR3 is CASSFSGRVDTQYF. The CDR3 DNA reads TGTGCCAGCAGCTTTAGCGGGAGGGTAGATACGCAGTATTTT.